This T cell receptor beta chain comes out of a study of shared clonotypes between healthy human individuals. Participating donors were healthy, HIV-negative adults free of recent acute infections or vaccinations. All participating donors were Caucasian adults from Nashville, Tennessee. For every subset, genomic DNA was evenly distributed across several immunoSEQ plates. Libraries were prepared by immunoSEQ multiplex PCR; TCRdb keeps only in-frame clonotypes and omits some of them. In the table there are about 480,000 clones, less than 85% of which are singletons. Findings of the study overall: Sampling covered nothing but blood. Tissue TCR repertoires likely differ from those found in blood.

CDR1 is SGHAT, CDR2 FQNNGV, per germline. V dropped 3 bases and J dropped 1 base, with 6 bases sitting between them. The CDR3 runs to 13 residues. With regard to this clone: Its antigen is still unknown.

The receptor was isolated from a middle-aged woman in good health. Some clones in this sample may be carry-over from other donors' samples. Specimen: PBMCs. The chain joins TRBV11-2 to TRBJ1-1, with D hard to call. The CDR3 here is CASSFQKNTEAFF. For the CDR3, the DNA is TGTGCCAGCAGCTTTCAAAAGAACACTGAAGCTTTCTTT.